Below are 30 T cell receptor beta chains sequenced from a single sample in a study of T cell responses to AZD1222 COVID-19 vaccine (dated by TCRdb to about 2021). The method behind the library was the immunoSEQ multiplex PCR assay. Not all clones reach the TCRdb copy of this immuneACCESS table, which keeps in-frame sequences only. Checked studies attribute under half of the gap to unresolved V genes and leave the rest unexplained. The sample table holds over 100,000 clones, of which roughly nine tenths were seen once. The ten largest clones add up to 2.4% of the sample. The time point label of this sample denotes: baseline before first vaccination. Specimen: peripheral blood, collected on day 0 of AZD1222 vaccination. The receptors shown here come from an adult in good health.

The CDR3 nucleotides are TGTGCCAGCAGGACAGGGGGGGATAATTCACCCCTCCACTTT. Protein: CASRTGGDNSPLHF. V and J are TRBV6-5 and TRBJ1-6; 9 bases map to TRBD1. Germline V CDR1 and CDR2: MNHEY, SVGAGI. Trimming at V came to 6 bases and at J to 5 bases, leaving 2 bases not matched to a gene. CDR3 size: 14 residues.

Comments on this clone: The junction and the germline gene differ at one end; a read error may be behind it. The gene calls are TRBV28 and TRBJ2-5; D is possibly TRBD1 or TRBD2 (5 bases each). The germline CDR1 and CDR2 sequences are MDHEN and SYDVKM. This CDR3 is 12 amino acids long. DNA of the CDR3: TGTGCCAGCCGCTCGGGGCAAGAGGCCCAGTACTTC. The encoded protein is CASRSGQEAQYF.

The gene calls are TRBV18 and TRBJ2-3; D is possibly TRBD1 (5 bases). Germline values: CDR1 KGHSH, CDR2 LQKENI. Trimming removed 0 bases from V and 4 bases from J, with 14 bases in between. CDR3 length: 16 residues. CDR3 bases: TGTGCCAGCTCACCACCCCAGGGTATTAGGTCAGATACGCAGTATTTT. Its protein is CASSPPQGIRSDTQYF.

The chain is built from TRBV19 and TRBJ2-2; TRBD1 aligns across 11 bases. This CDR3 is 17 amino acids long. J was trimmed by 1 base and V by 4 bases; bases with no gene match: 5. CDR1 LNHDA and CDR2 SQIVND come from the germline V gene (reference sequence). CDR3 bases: TGTGCCAGTAGTACCCGGACAGGGGGCCAGAACACCGGGGAGCTGTTTTTT. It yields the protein CASSTRTGGQNTGELFF.

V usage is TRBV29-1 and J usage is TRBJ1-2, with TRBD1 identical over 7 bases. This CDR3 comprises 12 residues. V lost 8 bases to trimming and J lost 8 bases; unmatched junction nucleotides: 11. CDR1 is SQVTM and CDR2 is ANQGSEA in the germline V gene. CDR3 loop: CSIKQGMRGYTF. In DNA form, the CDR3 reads TGCAGCATTAAACAGGGGATGAGGGGCTACACCTTC.

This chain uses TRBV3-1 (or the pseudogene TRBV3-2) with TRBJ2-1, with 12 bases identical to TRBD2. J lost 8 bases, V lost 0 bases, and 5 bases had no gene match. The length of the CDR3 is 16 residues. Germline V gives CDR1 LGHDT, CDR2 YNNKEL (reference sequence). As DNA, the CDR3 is TGTGCCAGCAGCCAAGATCTCCTAGCGGGAGGGGATGAGCAGTTCTTC. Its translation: CASSQDLLAGGDEQFF.

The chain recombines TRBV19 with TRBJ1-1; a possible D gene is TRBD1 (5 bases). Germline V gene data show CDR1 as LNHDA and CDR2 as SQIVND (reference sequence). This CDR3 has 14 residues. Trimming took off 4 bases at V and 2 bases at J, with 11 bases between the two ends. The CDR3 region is CASSKRDGNTEAFF. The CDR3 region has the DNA TGTGCCAGTAGTAAGCGGGACGGAAACACTGAAGCTTTCTTT.

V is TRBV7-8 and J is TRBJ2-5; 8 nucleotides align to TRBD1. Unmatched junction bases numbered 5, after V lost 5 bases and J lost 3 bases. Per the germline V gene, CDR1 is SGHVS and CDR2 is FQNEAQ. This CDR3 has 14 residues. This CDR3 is CASSPGGDKETQYF. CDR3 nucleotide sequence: TGTGCCAGCAGCCCAGGGGGCGATAAAGAGACCCAGTACTTC.

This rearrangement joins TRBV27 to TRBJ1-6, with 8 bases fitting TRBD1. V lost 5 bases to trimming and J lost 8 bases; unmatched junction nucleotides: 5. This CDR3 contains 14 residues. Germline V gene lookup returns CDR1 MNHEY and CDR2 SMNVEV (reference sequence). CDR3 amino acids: CASSPRRGHSPLHF. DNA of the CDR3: TGTGCCAGCAGTCCCCGCAGGGGGCATTCACCCCTCCACTTT.

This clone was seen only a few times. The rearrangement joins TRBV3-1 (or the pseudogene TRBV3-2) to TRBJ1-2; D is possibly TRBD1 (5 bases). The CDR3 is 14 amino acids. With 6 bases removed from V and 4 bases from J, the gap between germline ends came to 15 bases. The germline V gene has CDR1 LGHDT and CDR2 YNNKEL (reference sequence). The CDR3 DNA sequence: TGTGCCAGCAGGGGGACCGGGGTCAGCTATGGCTACACCTTC. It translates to CASRGTGVSYGYTF.

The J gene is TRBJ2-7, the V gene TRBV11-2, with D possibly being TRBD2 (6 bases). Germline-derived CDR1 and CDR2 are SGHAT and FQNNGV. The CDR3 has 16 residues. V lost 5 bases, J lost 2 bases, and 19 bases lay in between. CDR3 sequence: CASSPAGQQPPYEQYF. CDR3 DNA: TGTGCCAGCAGCCCGGCGGGGCAGCAACCACCCTACGAGCAGTACTTC.

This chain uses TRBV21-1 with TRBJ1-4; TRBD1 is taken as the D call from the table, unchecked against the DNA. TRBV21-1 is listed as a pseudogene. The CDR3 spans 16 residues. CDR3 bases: TGTGCCAGCAGCAAAGCGCTTAAGGCAGGGGTTGAAAAACTGTTTTTT. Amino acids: CASSKALKAGVEKLFF.

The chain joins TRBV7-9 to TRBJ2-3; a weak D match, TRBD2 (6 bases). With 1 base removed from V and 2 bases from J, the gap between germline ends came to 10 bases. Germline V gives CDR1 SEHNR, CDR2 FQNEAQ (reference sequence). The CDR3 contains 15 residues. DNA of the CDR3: TGTGCCAGCAGCTTAGATGGCGGGATCACAGATACGCAGTATTTT. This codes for CASSLDGGITDTQYF.

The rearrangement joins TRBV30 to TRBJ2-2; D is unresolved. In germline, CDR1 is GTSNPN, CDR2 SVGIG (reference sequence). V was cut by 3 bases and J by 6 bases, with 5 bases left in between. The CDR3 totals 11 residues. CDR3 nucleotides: TGTGCCTGGAGGTTCCCCGGGGAGCTGTTTTTT. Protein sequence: CAWRFPGELFF. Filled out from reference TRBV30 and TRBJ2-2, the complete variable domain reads SQTIHQWPATLVQPVGSPLSLECTVEGTSNPNLYWYRQAAGRGLQLLFYSVGIGQISSEVPQNLSASRPQDRQFILSSKKLLLSDSGFYLCAWRFPGELFFGEGSRLTVL.

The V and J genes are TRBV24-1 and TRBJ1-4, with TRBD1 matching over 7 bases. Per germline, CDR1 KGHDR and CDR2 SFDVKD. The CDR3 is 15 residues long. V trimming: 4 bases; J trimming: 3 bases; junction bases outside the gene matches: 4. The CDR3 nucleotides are TGTGCCACCAGTGACTCAGGGGGATCTAATGAAAAACTGTTTTTT. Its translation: CATSDSGGSNEKLFF.

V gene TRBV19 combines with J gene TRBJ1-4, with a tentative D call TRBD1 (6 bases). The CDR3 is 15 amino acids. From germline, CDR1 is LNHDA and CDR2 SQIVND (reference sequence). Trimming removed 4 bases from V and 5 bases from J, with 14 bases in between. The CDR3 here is CASSTGTRTNEKLFF. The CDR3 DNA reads TGTGCCAGTAGTACCGGGACACGGACCAATGAAAAACTGTTTTTT.

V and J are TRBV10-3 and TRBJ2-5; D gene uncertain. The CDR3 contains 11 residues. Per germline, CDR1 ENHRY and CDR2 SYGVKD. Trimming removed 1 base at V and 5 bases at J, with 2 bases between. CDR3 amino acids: CAISELETQYF. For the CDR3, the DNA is TGTGCCATCAGTGAGTTGGAGACCCAGTACTTC.

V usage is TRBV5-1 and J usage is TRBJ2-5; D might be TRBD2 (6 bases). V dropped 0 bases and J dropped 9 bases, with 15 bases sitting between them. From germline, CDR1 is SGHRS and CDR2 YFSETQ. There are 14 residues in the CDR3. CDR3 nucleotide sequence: TGCGCCAGCAGCTTGGGAGGGACGGGGGTGGCCCAGTACTTC. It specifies CASSLGGTGVAQYF.

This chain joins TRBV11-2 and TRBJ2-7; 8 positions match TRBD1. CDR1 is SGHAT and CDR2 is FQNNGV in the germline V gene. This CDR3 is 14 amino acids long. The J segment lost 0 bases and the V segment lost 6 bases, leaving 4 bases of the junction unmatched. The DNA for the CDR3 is TGTGCCAGCAGTCCGGACAGGGTCTCCTACGAGCAGTACTTC. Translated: CASSPDRVSYEQYF.

CDR3 nucleotides: TGTGCCAGCAACCGAAGGGGGTACAATGAGCAGTTCTTC. This encodes CASNRRGYNEQFF. The rearrangement links TRBV5-8 to TRBJ2-1; D is perhaps TRBD1 (6 bases). This CDR3 is built from 13 residues. V lost 6 bases, J lost 4 bases, and 11 bases lay in between. The germline CDR1 and CDR2 sequences are SGHTS and YDEGEE.

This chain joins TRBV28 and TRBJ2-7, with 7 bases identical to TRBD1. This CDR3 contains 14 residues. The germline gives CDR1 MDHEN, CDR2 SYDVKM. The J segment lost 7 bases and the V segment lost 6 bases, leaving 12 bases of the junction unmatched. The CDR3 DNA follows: TGTGCCAGCAGCCCGAAAGGGGGCCAGCGGGAGCAGTACTTC. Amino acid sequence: CASSPKGGQREQYF.

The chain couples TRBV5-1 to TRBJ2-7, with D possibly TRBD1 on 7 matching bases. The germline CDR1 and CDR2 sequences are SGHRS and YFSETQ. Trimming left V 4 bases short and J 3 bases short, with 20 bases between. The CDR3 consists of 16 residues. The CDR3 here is CASSPEGRGVVYEQYF. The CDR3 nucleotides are TGCGCCAGCAGCCCGGAAGGCAGGGGGGTGGTCTACGAGCAGTACTTC.

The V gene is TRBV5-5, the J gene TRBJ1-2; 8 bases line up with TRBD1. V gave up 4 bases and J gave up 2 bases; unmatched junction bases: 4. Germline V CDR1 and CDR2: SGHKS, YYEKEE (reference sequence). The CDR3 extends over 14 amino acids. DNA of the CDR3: TGTGCCAGCAGCACAGGACAGGGAAACTATGGCTACACCTTC. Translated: CASSTGQGNYGYTF.

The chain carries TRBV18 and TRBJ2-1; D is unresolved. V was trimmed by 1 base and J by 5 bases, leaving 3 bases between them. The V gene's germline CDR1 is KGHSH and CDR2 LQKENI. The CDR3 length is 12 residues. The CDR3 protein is CASSPRNNEQFF. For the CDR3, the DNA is TGTGCCAGCTCACCACGGAACAATGAGCAGTTCTTC.

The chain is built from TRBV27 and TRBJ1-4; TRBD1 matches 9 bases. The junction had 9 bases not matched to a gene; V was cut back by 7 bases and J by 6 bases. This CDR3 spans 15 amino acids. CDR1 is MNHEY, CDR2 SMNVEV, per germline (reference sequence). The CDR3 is CASKSFRDRDEKLFF. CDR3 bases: TGTGCCAGCAAATCTTTCCGGGACAGGGATGAAAAACTGTTTTTT.

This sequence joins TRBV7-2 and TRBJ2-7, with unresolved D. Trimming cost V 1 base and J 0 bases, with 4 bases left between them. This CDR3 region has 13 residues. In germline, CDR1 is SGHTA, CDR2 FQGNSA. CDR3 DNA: TGTGCCAGCAGCTTAGAGGTCTCCTACGAGCAGTACTTC. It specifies CASSLEVSYEQYF.

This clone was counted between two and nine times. CDR3 region: CASSLAGRIREKLFF. The CDR3 DNA reads TGTGCCAGCAGCTTAGCGGGCAGGATCCGCGAAAAACTGTTTTTT. The chain recombines TRBV7-8 with TRBJ1-4; D is undetermined. V was cut by 0 bases and J by 8 bases, with 13 bases left in between. The CDR3 is made up of 15 amino acids. Germline CDR1 is SGHVS and CDR2 is FQNEAQ.

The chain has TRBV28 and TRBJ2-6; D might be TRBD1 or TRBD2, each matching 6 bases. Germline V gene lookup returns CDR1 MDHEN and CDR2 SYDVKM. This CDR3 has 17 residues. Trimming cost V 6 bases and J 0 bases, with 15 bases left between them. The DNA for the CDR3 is TGTGCCAGCAGACCCGGAGGGGGGCACTCTGGGGCCAACGTCCTGACTTTC. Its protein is CASRPGGGHSGANVLTF.

The CDR3 reads CATSEVSGRGNTGELFF. The CDR3 coding sequence is TGTGCCACCAGTGAGGTTAGCGGGAGAGGGAACACCGGGGAGCTGTTTTTT. The rearrangement uses TRBV24-1 and TRBJ2-2; 9 bases are shared with TRBD2. The CDR3 length is 17 residues. V lost 4 bases and J lost 1; bases outside the gene matches: 6. The germline gives CDR1 KGHDR, CDR2 SFDVKD.

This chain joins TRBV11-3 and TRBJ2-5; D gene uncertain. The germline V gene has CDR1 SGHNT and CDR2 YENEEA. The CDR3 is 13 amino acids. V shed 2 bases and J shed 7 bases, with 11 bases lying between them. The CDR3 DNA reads TGTGCCAGCAGCTTAATAGGCCTAGGGACCCAGTACTTC. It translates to CASSLIGLGTQYF.